The 29 T cell receptor beta chains given below trace back to one sample, sequenced in a study of regulatory T cells in long-lasting Graves disease (dated by TCRdb to the early 2020s). The time point label on this specimen signifies: persistent/refractory GD, antithyroid drugs over 5 years with positive TRAb. For both TCR sequencing and RNA sequencing, RNA was extracted from PBMCs using TRIzol. Libraries were made using multiplex PCR. Sequencing was performed on an Illumina HiSeq 4000. TCR beta libraries were built with iRepertoire HTBI primers and Arm-PCR amplification of CDR3 regions. TCRdb's own reprocessing of the public reads used fastp at Q25 and MiXCR and kept productive beta chains. When rows share a CDR3 protein, they turn into one entry using the most common DNA and genes. The sample table lists roughly 500,000 distinct CDR3 sequences, approximately 22% of them with a count of one. The ten largest clones take up roughly 13% of the sample.

The sequencing used peripheral blood mononuclear cells (PBMCs), collected when the disease was refractory, from a patient treated with antithyroid drugs. The receptor set was obtained from a female donor with Graves disease.

This clonotype turned up a few times. One end of the junction is discordant with germline, which a read error may explain. The V call is TRBV7-8, the J call TRBJ2-7; 14 nucleotides line up with TRBD2. The CDR3 has 16 amino acids. Germline CDR1 and CDR2: SGHVS and FQNEAQ. The CDR3 nucleotides read TGTGTCAGCAGCGGGGGACTAGCGGGGGTTCGGGGGGAGCAGTACTTC. Translation gives CVSSGGLAGVRGEQYF.

This clonotype has a count of ten or more. This chain links TRBV7-2 with TRBJ2-7; D is perhaps TRBD1 (5 bases). Germline CDR1 is SGHTA and CDR2 is FQGNSA. The CDR3 consists of 14 residues. The V and J ends lost 5 bases and 3 bases respectively, with 14 bases between them. Written as DNA, the CDR3 is TGTGCCAGCAGCCTTTGGACATCCCGCTACGAGCAGTACTTC. This gives the protein CASSLWTSRYEQYF. Filled out from reference TRBV7-2 and TRBJ2-7, the complete variable domain reads GAGVSQSPSNKVTEKGKDVELRCDPISGHTALYWYRQSLGQGLEFLIYFQGNSAPDKSGLPSDRFSAERTGGSVSTLTIQRTQQEDSAVYLCASSLWTSRYEQYFGPGTRLTVT.

This clonotype has ten or more counts. V gene TRBV2 combines with J gene TRBJ2-7, with 7 positions matching TRBD1. Germline V gene data show CDR1 as SNHLY and CDR2 as FYNNEI. The CDR3 has 17 residues. The ends lost 2 bases at V and 5 bases at J; junction bases unmatched: 15. The CDR3 DNA reads TGTGCCAGCAGTGAATCCAACAGGGGTCCCGTCGTCGACGAGCAGTACTTC. Translation: CASSESNRGPVVDEQYF.

V and J are TRBV25-1 and TRBJ1-1; D is possibly TRBD1 (6 bases). Per the germline V gene, CDR1 is MGHDK and CDR2 is SYGVNS. The CDR3 contains 16 residues. Trimming took off 8 bases at V and 6 bases at J, with 25 bases between the two ends. The CDR3 DNA reads as TGTGCCAGCCAGGGGCTATATGAGACAGTAAGCCCTGAAGCTTTCTTT. This sequence encodes CASQGLYETVSPEAFF.

The rearrangement uses TRBV7-9 and TRBJ2-6; D perhaps matches TRBD1 (7 bases). Per germline, CDR1 SEHNR and CDR2 FQNEAQ (reference sequence). V was pared by 10 bases and J by 0 bases, with 25 bases between. There are 19 residues in the CDR3. The CDR3 sequence is CAILLLGGQTNSGANVLTF. The CDR3 nucleotides read TGTGCCATCCTGTTACTCGGGGGACAGACTAACTCTGGGGCCAACGTCCTGACTTTC.

The chain employs TRBV5-1 and TRBJ2-5; no reliable D call. This CDR3 has 15 amino acids. V was shortened by 3 bases and J by 5 bases, with 17 bases between the two germline ends. Germline loops: CDR1 SGHRS, CDR2 YFSETQ. Here the CDR3 reads CASSSLQRREETQYF. The CDR3 DNA reads as TGCGCCAGCAGCTCACTACAGAGACGAGAGGAGACCCAGTACTTC. The full variable domain, its missing parts supplied by reference TRBV5-1 and TRBJ2-5, is KAGVTQTPRYLIKTRGQQVTLSCSPISGHRSVSWYQQTPGQGLQFLFEYFSETQRNKGNFPGRFSGRQFSNSRSEMNVSTLELGDSALYLCASSSLQRREETQYFGPGTRLLVL.

The J gene is TRBJ2-7, the V gene TRBV19, with D maybe TRBD1 (6 bases). CDR1 is LNHDA and CDR2 is SQIVND in the germline V gene (reference sequence). This CDR3 region has 14 residues. Trimming shortened V by 1 base and J by 3 bases, and 10 bases separated the two germline ends. In DNA, the CDR3 is TGTGCCAGTAGTATAGGAAGGGGGAGCTACGAGCAGTACTTC. This sequence encodes CASSIGRGSYEQYF.

CDR3 sequence (DNA): TGTGCCAGCAGCGCCTTTCAGCGGGGCGTTGAAGAGCAGTACTTC. This sequence encodes CASSAFQRGVEEQYF. The V gene is TRBV7-3, the J gene TRBJ2-7; 7 positions agree with TRBD2. With V trimmed by 5 bases and J by 7 bases, 14 bases remained unmatched. Germline values: CDR1 SGHTA, CDR2 FQGTGA. This CDR3 spans 15 amino acids.

The genes are TRBV20-1 and TRBJ2-7; 10 nucleotides align to TRBD2. In germline, CDR1 is DFQATT, CDR2 SNEGSKA (reference sequence). J gave up 7 bases and V 6 bases, and 12 bases lay outside the gene matches. The CDR3 is 14 amino acids. For the CDR3, the DNA is TGCAGTGCCGAAGCCGGGACTAGCGAGGAAGAGCAGTACTTC. Its protein is CSAEAGTSEEEQYF.

The rearrangement joins TRBV7-2 to TRBJ1-1; D unclear. The V gene's germline CDR1 is SGHTA and CDR2 FQGNSA. This CDR3 comprises 15 residues. The V end lost 4 bases, the J end lost 5 bases, and 17 bases lay between the germline ends. CDR3 sequence: CASSSSGPGRTEAFF. The CDR3 DNA is TGTGCCAGCAGCTCGTCGGGTCCCGGGAGAACTGAAGCTTTCTTT.

Ten or more counts support this clonotype. The chain is built from TRBV28 and TRBJ1-1, with D possibly being TRBD1 (5 bases). The CDR3 extends over 16 amino acids. CDR1 MDHEN and CDR2 SYDVKM come from the germline V gene. Trimming took off 6 bases at V and 0 bases at J, with 17 bases between the two ends. Written as DNA, the CDR3 is TGTGCCAGCAGCTCCCCAGGGTCAACCCTGAACACTGAAGCTTTCTTT. It is translated as CASSSPGSTLNTEAFF.

About this clonotype itself: A much larger clone differs from this one at a single base, so this may be a read error. V and J are TRBV6-2 or TRBV6-3 and TRBJ1-5; perhaps TRBD1 as D (6 bases). The CDR3 is 13 residues long. Per germline, CDR1 MNHEY and CDR2 SVGEGT. CDR3: CAGSEQGWQPQHF. The DNA of the CDR3 is TGTGCCGGCAGTGAACAGGGCTGGCAGCCCCAGCATTTT.

The rearrangement uses TRBV14 and TRBJ2-2; 13 bases match TRBD2. Germline assignment: CDR1 SGHDN and CDR2 FVKESK. CDR3 length equals 17 residues. With 3 bases clipped from V and 5 bases from J, the junction kept 6 bases outside the gene matches. The CDR3 nucleotides read TGTGCCAGCAGCCAGGGACGGACTAGCGGGGGTACCGGGGAGCTGTTTTTT. Residues: CASSQGRTSGGTGELFF.

The V call is TRBV20-1, the J call TRBJ1-2; 9 bases agree with TRBD1. This CDR3 comprises 16 residues. Per the germline V gene, CDR1 is DFQATT and CDR2 is SNEGSKA (reference sequence). The ends lost 0 bases at V and 5 bases at J; junction bases unmatched: 10. This CDR3 is CSAREIQDRGGYGYTF. As DNA, the CDR3 is TGCAGTGCTAGAGAGATCCAGGACAGGGGCGGATATGGCTACACCTTC.

On this clonotype itself: A much larger clone differs from this one at a single base, so this may be a read error. This chain links TRBV28 with TRBJ2-7; 8 nucleotides align to TRBD2. This CDR3 comprises 13 residues. The V gene's germline CDR1 is MDHEN and CDR2 SYDVKM. V trimming: 8 bases; J trimming: 5 bases; junction bases outside the gene matches: 8. CDR3 loop: CASLGLGVNEQYF. In nucleotides, the CDR3 is TGTGCCAGCTTGGGACTAGGAGTAAACGAGCAGTACTTC.

The V and J genes are TRBV28 and TRBJ2-1; TRBD1 is a possible D gene (6 bases). Trimming stripped 5 bases from V and 8 bases from J, with 19 bases between. This CDR3 region has 15 residues. Germline assignment: CDR1 MDHEN and CDR2 SYDVKM. CDR3 sequence: CASSPVQGRKDEQFF. The CDR3, as DNA: TGTGCCAGCAGTCCAGTCCAGGGGCGAAAAGATGAGCAGTTCTTC. Full variable domain (rest looked up from reference TRBV28 and TRBJ2-1): DVKVTQSSRYLVKRTGEKVFLECVQDMDHENMFWYRQDPGLGLRLIYFSYDVKMKEKGDIPEGYSVSREKKERFSLILESASTNQTSMYLCASSPVQGRKDEQFFGPGTRLTVL.

This clonotype was seen a few times. The chain combines TRBV30 with TRBJ1-1; D perhaps matches TRBD1 (5 bases). CDR1 is GTSNPN, CDR2 SVGIG, per germline (reference sequence). The CDR3 is 14 residues long. Trimming cost V 3 bases and J 4 bases, with 15 bases left between them. CDR3 in amino acids: CAWRAGSYATEAFF. As DNA, the CDR3 is TGTGCCTGGAGAGCAGGGAGTTACGCCACTGAAGCTTTCTTT.

The chain employs TRBV29-1 and TRBJ2-5, with 8 bases identical to TRBD2. V shed 2 bases, J shed 0 bases, and the junction held 5 bases outside the gene matches. In germline, CDR1 is SQVTM, CDR2 ANQGSEA. The CDR3 runs 15 residues. CDR3 sequence reads: CSVELVAGHQETQYF. Written as DNA, the CDR3 is TGCAGCGTTGAATTGGTAGCGGGACACCAAGAGACCCAGTACTTC.

The rearrangement joins TRBV30 to TRBJ2-6; D gene unclear. Germline CDR1 is GTSNPN and CDR2 is SVGIG (reference sequence). CDR3 size: 14 residues. Trimming cost V 0 bases and J 2 bases, with 5 bases left between them. This CDR3 reads CAWSVEAGANVLTF. CDR3 bases: TGTGCCTGGAGTGTTGAGGCTGGGGCCAACGTCCTGACTTTC.

This clonotype was seen only a few times. The rearrangement links TRBV7-6 to TRBJ2-2, with D hard to call. This CDR3 has 14 amino acids. Germline V gene lookup returns CDR1 SGHVS and CDR2 FNYEAQ. Trimming took off 2 bases at V and 5 bases at J, with 9 bases between the two ends. For the CDR3, the DNA is TGTGCCAGCAGCTTAAGGCCTAGTACCGGGGAGCTGTTTTTT. It yields the protein CASSLRPSTGELFF.

This clonotype was seen ten or more times. This chain joins TRBV15 and TRBJ2-6, with D hard to call. V lost 1 base and J 2 bases, leaving 6 bases between the germline ends. The V gene's germline CDR1 is LNHNV and CDR2 YYDKDF (reference sequence). This CDR3 spans 15 amino acids. The CDR3 reads CATSRVGTGANVLTF. In DNA, the CDR3 is TGTGCCACCAGCAGAGTCGGAACTGGGGCCAACGTCCTGACTTTC. Full variable domain (remainder filled in from reference TRBV15 and TRBJ2-6): DAMVIQNPRYQVTQFGKPVTLSCSQTLNHNVMYWYQQKSSQAPKLLFHYYDKDFNNEADTPDNFQSRRPNTSFCFLDIRSPGLGDTAMYLCATSRVGTGANVLTFGAGSRLTVL.

The chain combines TRBV12-3 or TRBV12-4 with TRBJ1-3; the D is unclear. There are 14 residues in the CDR3. The V end was cut by 2 bases, the J end by 4 bases, with 9 bases between. DNA of the CDR3: TGTGCCAGCAGTTTAAACAGCCTAGGAAACACCATATATTTT. It translates to CASSLNSLGNTIYF.

This clonotype appeared many times. The chain employs TRBV7-6 and TRBJ1-1; tentative D call: TRBD1 (5 bases). Germline V gene data show CDR1 as SGHVS and CDR2 as FNYEAQ. V lost 3 bases and J 11 bases, leaving 16 bases between the germline ends. The CDR3 extends over 13 amino acids. Here the CDR3 reads CASSFGADSRAFF. The CDR3 nucleotides are TGTGCCAGCAGCTTCGGGGCGGACTCGAGGGCTTTCTTT. Filled out from reference TRBV7-6 and TRBJ1-1, the complete variable domain reads GAGVSQSPRYKVTKRGQDVALRCDPISGHVSLYWYRQALGQGPEFLTYFNYEAQQDKSGLPNDRFSAERPEGSISTLTIQRTEQRDSAMYRCASSFGADSRAFFGQGTRLTVV.

Ten or more counts support this clonotype. V and J are TRBV28 and TRBJ2-5; no firm D call. The CDR3 runs 11 residues. The germline CDR1 and CDR2 sequences are MDHEN and SYDVKM. V was cut by 2 bases and J by 13 bases, with 11 bases left in between. CDR3 nucleotide sequence: TGTGCCAGCAGTTTACGCGGCCGAAGGTACTTC. It encodes CASSLRGRRYF.

This clonotype was found a few times. V is TRBV6-5 and J is TRBJ2-1, with D uncertain. This CDR3 is 11 amino acids long. V was clipped by 6 bases and J by 8 bases, with 8 bases between them. Germline V CDR1 and CDR2: MNHEY, SVGAGI. As DNA, the CDR3 is TGTGCCAGCAGCTACGGGTATGAGCAGTTCTTC. Translation: CASSYGYEQFF.

This clonotype has at least ten counts. This chain uses TRBV28 with TRBJ2-7, with 7 positions matching TRBD2. CDR1 and CDR2 (germline): MDHEN, SYDVKM. The CDR3 runs to 15 residues. The junction had 12 bases not matched to a gene; V was cut back by 5 bases and J by 5 bases. DNA for the CDR3: TGTGCCAGCAGTCCTCCGGGACTACTCCAACACGAGCAGTACTTC. Translated, it gives CASSPPGLLQHEQYF.

V and J are TRBV3-1 and TRBJ2-5; 7 bases map to TRBD1. CDR1 is LGHDT, CDR2 YNNKEL, per germline (reference sequence). J lost 1 base, V lost 0 bases, and 8 bases had no gene match. The CDR3 length is 17 residues. CDR3 bases: TGTGCCAGCAGCCAAGACTCGTACAGGGGCCTCCAAGAGACCCAGTACTTC. Translating it yields CASSQDSYRGLQETQYF.

This clonotype was detected ten times or more. This chain joins TRBV11-2 and TRBJ1-1, with D possibly TRBD1 on 6 matching bases. In germline, CDR1 is SGHAT, CDR2 FQNNGV. V shed 5 bases and J shed 2 bases, with 12 bases lying between them. The length of the CDR3 is 14 residues. The CDR3 DNA follows: TGTGCCAGCAGCGGAGACAGGTTTAACACTGAAGCTTTCTTT. The encoded protein is CASSGDRFNTEAFF.

The chain couples TRBV14 to TRBJ2-7; TRBD1 agrees at 7 bases. The ends lost 3 bases at V and 0 bases at J; junction bases unmatched: 5. The CDR3 contains 15 residues. The germline CDR1 and CDR2 sequences are SGHDN and FVKESK. CDR3 sequence (DNA): TGTGCCAGCAGCCATGGACAGGTTTACTCCTACGAGCAGTACTTC. Encoded protein: CASSHGQVYSYEQYF.